This T cell receptor (beta chain) was sequenced during a study of shared clonotypes between healthy human individuals. A remark on this clone: Other DNA sequences in this specimen translate into the identical CDR3.

Clones were sequenced by immunoSEQ multiplex PCR, and TCRdb holds only the in-frame ones, with some missing. The profile shows about 990,000 clones, around three quarters of them singletons. Germline assignment: CDR1 KGHSH and CDR2 LQKENI. CDR3 size: 14 residues. V shed 3 bases and J shed 4 bases, with 7 bases lying between them. V gene TRBV18 combines with J gene TRBJ2-6; D is undetermined. The sample was memory CD4+ T cells from PBMCs. The subset is: CD45RA-negative fraction. The TCR originated in a man between 18 and 35 years old in good health. Some clones in this sample may be carry-over from other donors' samples. CDR3 DNA: TGTGCCAGCTCACCGGGGTCCGGGGCCAACGTCCTGACTTTC. Its translation: CASSPGSGANVLTF. The full variable domain, with the rest looked up from reference TRBV18 and TRBJ2-6, is NAGVMQNPRHLVRRRGQEARLRCSPMKGHSHVYWYRQLPEEGLKFMVYLQKENIIDESGMPKERFSAEFPKEGPSILRIQQVVRGDSAAYFCASSPGSGANVLTFGAGSRLTVL.